The clone carrying this T cell receptor beta chain occurred once. Its antigen is still unknown. Germline V gene sequence: CDR1 LNHDA, CDR2 SQIVND (reference sequence). Trimming shortened V by 7 bases and J by 2 bases, and 18 bases separated the two germline ends. The CDR3 length is 15 residues. With no exception, relapse followed autologous stem cell transplantation in all patients, and brentuximab vedotin exposure varied. Best responses were complete response, partial response or progressive disease. The data are from a study of PD-1 blockade in classical Hodgkin lymphoma. General study findings and limits: TCR diversity at baseline was reported to be reduced in newly diagnosed patients relative to healthy donors. Those patients who began receiving nivolumab less than 1 year after ASCT had lower diversity, and they were excluded.

The method was immunoSEQ multiplex PCR; TCRdb's version includes in-frame clones alone and lacks a portion of them. The sample shows about 98,000 clones, 81% of them seen only once. The chain has TRBV19 and TRBJ2-7; D remains unclear. The TCR sequence derives from a human donor with classical Hodgkin lymphoma. The source was peripheral blood mononuclear cells (PBMCs), collected before the second cycle of nivolumab. The CDR3: CASTPVASPTYEQYF. For the CDR3, the DNA is TGTGCCAGTACCCCGGTCGCTTCCCCGACCTACGAGCAGTACTTC.